This TCR beta chain was identified in a study of tumor-infiltrating lymphocytes in localized non-small cell lung cancer. Germline V gene data show CDR1 as LGHNA and CDR2 as YSLEER. The CDR3 consists of 12 residues. V was shortened by 1 base and J by 8 bases, with 6 bases between the two germline ends. Generated by immunoSEQ multiplex PCR, the TCRdb table keeps only in-frame clones and is missing some. The table includes around 16,000 clones, approximately 72% detected once. The rearrangement links TRBV4-3 to TRBJ2-1, with no clear D. This sequence originates from a human donor with non-small cell lung cancer. The sequenced material came from lung tumor tissue. The CDR3 reads CASSQAVHEQFF. The CDR3, as DNA: TGCGCCAGCAGCCAAGCGGTCCATGAGCAGTTCTTC.